Shown below are 27 T cell receptor beta chains from a single sample sequenced in a study of cytomegalovirus exposure and HLA in healthy donors. The data were produced by immunoSEQ multiplex PCR, yet TCRdb's version contains in-frame clones alone and is incomplete. Counted here are roughly 100,000 clones, 88% occurring once; the ten biggest clones make up 1.8%. Sequences were obtained from PBMCs. The origin of the receptors is a woman younger than 35 in good health and CMV-seropositive.

The chain combines TRBV6-6 with TRBJ2-1; the match to TRBD2 covers 12 bases. J gave up 5 bases and V 6 bases, and 5 bases lay outside the gene matches. The length of the CDR3 is 15 residues. The germline gives CDR1 MNHNY, CDR2 SVGAGI (reference sequence). The CDR3 here is CASRQTSGGHNEQFF. Here the CDR3 DNA reads TGTGCCAGCAGGCAGACTAGCGGGGGTCACAATGAGCAGTTCTTC.

This sequence joins TRBV9 and TRBJ2-3; D not resolved. The CDR3 spans 15 residues. Germline CDR1 reads SGDLS; CDR2 reads YYNGEE. V was pared by 1 base and J by 2 bases, with 11 bases between. Here the CDR3 DNA reads TGTGCCAGCAGCGTATGGCGGTCGTCCACAGATACGCAGTATTTT. Translating it yields CASSVWRSSTDTQYF.

The genes are TRBV12-5 and TRBJ2-3, with 10 bases that match TRBD2. V lost 6 bases and J lost 2; bases outside the gene matches: 17. Germline V gene data show CDR1 as LGHNT and CDR2 as FRNRAP. The CDR3 is made up of 19 amino acids. CDR3 nucleotide sequence: TGTGCTAGTGGATATAAGGCTAGCGGGGGACTCAAGAACACAGATACGCAGTATTTT. Encoded protein: CASGYKASGGLKNTDTQYF.

The CDR3 coding sequence is TGTGCCAGCAGCTTAGGGCTGGGGACTGACGAGCAGTACTTC. It codes for CASSLGLGTDEQYF. The rearrangement links TRBV13 to TRBJ2-7; maybe TRBD2 (6 bases). The CDR3 runs to 14 residues. V lost 0 bases, J lost 5 bases, and 11 bases lay in between. Germline assignment: CDR1 PRHDT and CDR2 FYEKMQ (reference sequence).

This clone appeared once. The chain has TRBV9 and TRBJ1-6; D remains unclear. Trimming cost V 0 bases and J 9 bases, with 10 bases left between them. Germline CDR1 reads SGDLS; CDR2 reads YYNGEE. There are 14 residues in the CDR3. The DNA for the CDR3 is TGTGCCAGCAGCGTAGGAGGTAGTGGTTCACCCCTCCACTTT. Amino acid sequence: CASSVGGSGSPLHF.

The rearrangement links TRBV19 to TRBJ1-2, with D possibly TRBD1 on 5 matching bases. The germline V gene encodes CDR1 LNHDA and CDR2 SQIVND (reference sequence). V was shortened by 4 bases and J by 2 bases, with 8 bases between the two germline ends. This CDR3 spans 13 amino acids. CDR3 loop: CASSRWGNYGYTF. The DNA for the CDR3 is TGTGCCAGTAGTAGGTGGGGCAACTATGGCTACACCTTC. The full variable domain, with the rest looked up from reference TRBV19 and TRBJ1-2, is DGGITQSPKYLFRKEGQNVTLSCEQNLNHDAMYWYRQDPGQGLRLIYYSQIVNDFQKGDIAEGYSVSREKKESFPLTVTSAQKNPTAFYLCASSRWGNYGYTFGSGTRLTVV.

The chain links TRBV6-5 to TRBJ1-2; no reliable D call. Germline V CDR1 and CDR2: MNHEY, SVGAGI. Trimming pared 0 bases from V and 10 bases from J, leaving 15 bases between. The CDR3 consists of 14 residues. CDR3 region: CASSYSSQRNSYTF. The CDR3 nucleotides are TGTGCCAGCAGTTACTCGAGTCAGCGAAATTCCTACACCTTC.

The gene calls are TRBV10-1 and TRBJ2-5; maybe TRBD1 (5 bases). The CDR3 sequence is 16 residues long. Germline CDR1 WNHNN, CDR2 SYGVQD (reference sequence). V lost 6 bases to trimming and J lost 2 bases, with 19 bases between them. The DNA for the CDR3 is TGCGCCAGCAGCCGAACCGTGGCAGGGTTACAAGAGACCCAGTACTTC. This codes for CASSRTVAGLQETQYF.

This clone was picked up a small number of times. The rearrangement links TRBV2 to TRBJ1-6, with 7 bases fitting TRBD1. The V gene's germline CDR1 is SNHLY and CDR2 FYNNEI. The CDR3 has 20 residues. V shed 0 bases and J 9 bases; nucleotides not matched to a gene: 20. CDR3 amino acids: CASSEAGTAHYQSGFSPLHF. In nucleotides, the CDR3 is TGTGCCAGCAGTGAAGCAGGGACAGCCCACTACCAATCGGGATTTTCACCCCTCCACTTT.

The chain recombines TRBV28 with TRBJ2-7; TRBD2 matches 7 bases. CDR1 MDHEN and CDR2 SYDVKM come from the germline V gene. V gave up 2 bases and J gave up 0 bases; unmatched junction bases: 7. The CDR3 is 16 amino acids. The CDR3 loop is CASSLGASGSSYEQYF. In nucleotides, the CDR3 is TGTGCCAGCAGTTTAGGGGCTAGCGGAAGCTCCTACGAGCAGTACTTC.

This chain connects TRBV27 to TRBJ1-2; 7 bases are shared with TRBD1. V shed 5 bases, J shed 8 bases, and the junction held 20 bases outside the gene matches. Germline V lookup: CDR1 MNHEY, CDR2 SMNVEV (reference sequence). The CDR3 runs to 17 residues. CDR3 in amino acids: CASSPGDSFRMSGGYTF. CDR3 DNA sequence: TGTGCCAGCAGTCCGGGGGACAGCTTCAGGATGTCGGGGGGCTACACCTTC.

In its sample, this clone was seen once. The chain carries TRBV28 and TRBJ2-3, with D unclear. Germline V gene data show CDR1 as MDHEN and CDR2 as SYDVKM. This CDR3 is built from 16 residues. V was shortened by 5 bases and J by 2 bases, with 17 bases between the two germline ends. CDR3 nucleotides: TGTGCCAGCAGTCCTTCGCTTGGGCAGACCACAGATACGCAGTATTTT. Translated: CASSPSLGQTTDTQYF.

V and J are TRBV5-4 and TRBJ1-4; D is uncertain. Germline V gene data show CDR1 as SGHNT and CDR2 as YYREEE (reference sequence). The CDR3 is made up of 12 amino acids. Trimming took off 3 bases at V and 6 bases at J, with 6 bases between the two ends. Written as DNA, the CDR3 is TGTGCCAGCAGCTCGTCGGATGAAAAACTGTTTTTT. This encodes CASSSSDEKLFF.

J is TRBJ1-2 and V is TRBV20-1; D possibly corresponds to TRBD1 (5 bases). This CDR3 has 11 amino acids. Per the germline V gene, CDR1 is DFQATT and CDR2 is SNEGSKA (reference sequence). The DNA of the CDR3 is TGCAGCGGGGGGATTGGTAATGGCTACACCTTC. Protein product: CSGGIGNGYTF.

The chain has TRBV19 and TRBJ1-5, with 8 bases that match TRBD1. V shed 5 bases and J 5 bases; nucleotides not matched to a gene: 11. Germline values: CDR1 LNHDA, CDR2 SQIVND (reference sequence). CDR3 size: 16 residues. CDR3 nucleotide sequence: TGTGCCAGTAGTGGGGTTCCGACAGGGGCCGATCAGCCCCAGCATTTT. As protein: CASSGVPTGADQPQHF.

This clone showed up just once. J is TRBJ1-1 and V is TRBV6-1; D is unclear. CDR1 is MNHNS, CDR2 SASEGT, per germline. The ends were cut back, 6 bases at V and 0 bases at J, with 8 bases in the middle. This CDR3 is built from 13 residues. The CDR3 DNA reads TGTGCCAGCAGCCGGGAGATGAACACTGAAGCTTTCTTT. Translating gives CASSREMNTEAFF.

This chain connects TRBV10-3 to TRBJ2-2; D not certain. Trimming stripped 3 bases from V and 9 bases from J, with 8 bases between. The CDR3 loop spans 12 amino acids. CDR1 is ENHRY, CDR2 SYGVKD, per germline. CDR3 in DNA: TGTGCCATCAGTGACAGTAGCAGGGAGCTGTTTTTT. This codes for CAISDSSRELFF.

The chain has TRBV7-9 and TRBJ2-7; D gene uncertain. CDR1 is SEHNR and CDR2 is FQNEAQ in the germline V gene (reference sequence). The CDR3 sequence is 13 residues long. V lost 5 bases to trimming and J lost 2 bases, with 10 bases between them. CDR3 sequence reads: CASSRLGPYEQYV. In DNA form, the CDR3 reads TGTGCCAGCAGCCGCTTGGGCCCCTACGAGCAGTACGTC.

The chain recombines TRBV5-1 with TRBJ1-3, with 8 bases fitting TRBD1. Germline CDR1 reads SGHRS; CDR2 reads YFSETQ. V shed 3 bases, J shed 2 bases, and the junction held 7 bases outside the gene matches. CDR3 length equals 16 residues. The CDR3 protein is CASSSGQGLTGNTIYF. The CDR3 nucleotides read TGCGCCAGCAGCTCTGGACAGGGTCTAACTGGAAACACCATATATTTT.

This chain connects TRBV4-1 to TRBJ1-3; D unresolved. The germline gives CDR1 MGHRA, CDR2 YSYEKL. V lost 1 base and J lost 0, with 4 bases in between. This CDR3 comprises 14 residues. The CDR3 nucleotides are TGCGCCAGCAGCCAAGTGCGCTCTGGAAACACCATATATTTT. Translating gives CASSQVRSGNTIYF.

As DNA, the CDR3 is TGCGCCAGCAGTGAGGAACTAGTAAAGCAGTTCTTC. Its translation: CASSEELVKQFF. The rearrangement uses TRBV10-2 and TRBJ2-1; D may be TRBD2 (5 bases). Trimming removed 2 bases from V and 11 bases from J, with 10 bases in between. CDR3 length equals 12 residues. Germline CDR1 reads WSHSY; CDR2 reads SAAADI.

J is TRBJ1-4 and V is TRBV7-2; D may be TRBD1 (5 bases). Trimming left V 4 bases short and J 9 bases short, with 18 bases between. Germline CDR1 reads SGHTA; CDR2 reads FQGNSA. The CDR3 sequence is 15 residues long. The CDR3 nucleotides read TGTGCCAGCAGCTCTCAGGACACTGGATTTCAAAAACTGTTTTTT. It encodes CASSSQDTGFQKLFF.

The chain has TRBV6-1 and TRBJ2-5; TRBD2 matches 13 bases. There are 15 residues in the CDR3. Germline V gene lookup returns CDR1 MNHNS and CDR2 SASEGT. V was pared by 6 bases and J by 4 bases, with 5 bases of the junction left unmatched. This chain's CDR3 is CASSEGTSGAETQYF. The CDR3 nucleotides are TGTGCCAGCAGCGAGGGGACTAGCGGGGCAGAGACCCAGTACTTC.

The chain employs TRBV18 and TRBJ1-3, with D possibly TRBD1 on 5 matching bases. V was trimmed by 2 bases and J by 1 base, leaving 9 bases between them. This CDR3 has 15 amino acids. Germline assignment: CDR1 KGHSH and CDR2 LQKENI. CDR3 nucleotides: TGTGCCAGCTCACCAGCAGGGCTATCTGGAAACACCATATATTTT. Its translation: CASSPAGLSGNTIYF.

The CDR3 protein is CASSLPDRVDQPQHF. CDR3 nucleotides: TGTGCCAGCAGTTTACCCGACAGGGTGGATCAGCCCCAGCATTTT. This chain joins TRBV28 and TRBJ1-5; 7 bases agree with TRBD1. The germline CDR1 and CDR2 sequences are MDHEN and SYDVKM. With 2 bases clipped from V and 5 bases from J, the junction kept 6 bases outside the gene matches. The CDR3 length is 15 residues. The variable domain in full, completed from reference TRBV28 and TRBJ1-5, reads DVKVTQSSRYLVKRTGEKVFLECVQDMDHENMFWYRQDPGLGLRLIYFSYDVKMKEKGDIPEGYSVSREKKERFSLILESASTNQTSMYLCASSLPDRVDQPQHFGDGTRLSIL.

The genes are TRBV28 and TRBJ1-2; 8 bases fit TRBD1. Germline CDR1 is MDHEN and CDR2 is SYDVKM. V lost 6 bases and J lost 6; bases outside the gene matches: 9. CDR3 length: 14 residues. In DNA, the CDR3 is TGTGCCAGCAGCCAACAGGGCAGGGGGCATGGCTACACCTTC. Translating gives CASSQQGRGHGYTF.

V gene TRBV10-3 combines with J gene TRBJ1-2; 12 bases line up with TRBD1. Germline V gene data show CDR1 as ENHRY and CDR2 as SYGVKD. The CDR3 length is 16 residues. V shed 6 bases and J 5 bases; nucleotides not matched to a gene: 10. CDR3 in amino acids: CAIRGTGGEERYGYTF. The CDR3 DNA reads TGTGCCATCAGGGGGACAGGGGGCGAGGAACGATATGGCTACACCTTC.